Described below is a single TCR beta chain sequence and its context. A junction end diverges from the germline sequence, so it may reflect a read error. Sequencing was performed with immunoSEQ multiplex PCR; in TCRdb, only in-frame clones are kept and a portion is missing. Among about 79,000 clones listed, 80% to 90% were seen once. Exclusion of a patient followed from autoimmune disease history or systemic immunosuppression. This entry comes from a study of OX40 agonist ivuxolimab in advanced cancers. CDR3 length: 15 residues. Germline CDR1 SGHRS, CDR2 YFSETQ. This receptor was taken from an adult with an advanced solid tumor such as melanoma, head and neck, liver or kidney cancer. This chain joins TRBV5-1 and TRBJ2-1, with 10 bases aligning to TRBD2. Material: CD4+ or CD8+ T cells sorted from blood, obtained in a trial of the OX40 agonist ivuxolimab. CDR3 nucleotides: TGCGCCAGCAGCACCGGGACTAGCGTTTACAATGAGCGGTTCTTC. It codes for CASSTGTSVYNERFF. Combining the CDR3 with reference TRBV5-1 and TRBJ2-1 gives the whole variable domain KAGVTQTPRYLIKTRGQQVTLSCSPISGHRSVSWYQQTPGQGLQFLFEYFSETQRNKGNFPGRFSGRQFSNSRSEMNVSTLELGDSALYLCASSTGTSVYNERFFGPGTRLTVL.